The present T cell receptor (beta chain) was sequenced within a study of Graves' ophthalmopathy and Graves' hyperthyroidism. TCR beta CDR3 amplification used RNA transcripts. First-round RT-PCR used HTBI primers; second-round multiplex PCR followed. TCRdb re-called the multiplex PCR reads through MiXCR, storing one row per CDR3 protein. The sample includes about 210,000 distinct CDR3 sequences, around 28% of them seen just once. This clonotype came up many times. The V and J ends lost 5 bases and 6 bases respectively, with 10 bases between them. Germline CDR1 KGHDR, CDR2 SFDVKD. CDR3 length: 13 amino acids.

The TCR was taken from a man aged 50-59 years with Graves' ophthalmopathy. Sequenced sample: peripheral blood. V usage is TRBV24-1 and J usage is TRBJ1-5, with D unclear. CDR3 region: CATSVPSGQPQHF. The DNA for the CDR3 is TGTGCCACCAGTGTCCCATCCGGTCAGCCCCAGCATTTT.